The 25 T cell receptor beta chains presented below share a single source sample, sequenced in a study of OX40 agonist ivuxolimab in advanced cancers. Assay: immunoSEQ multiplex PCR; the TCRdb copy retains only in-frame clones and omits some. The repertoire has around 48,000 clones, about 88% of them found once; the top ten carry roughly 9.6%. Sample: CD4+ or CD8+ T cells sorted from blood, taken in a trial of the OX40 agonist ivuxolimab. The origin of the receptors is an adult with an advanced solid tumor such as melanoma, head and neck, liver or kidney cancer.

Only one count was recorded for this clone. The chain links TRBV2 to TRBJ2-7; no clear D. Between the trimmed V and J ends, which lost 3 bases and 6 bases, there was a span of 12 bases. Germline lookup yields CDR1 SNHLY and CDR2 FYNNEI. The CDR3 consists of 13 residues. The CDR3 region is CASSDELKSEQYF. CDR3 bases: TGTGCCAGCAGTGATGAGCTCAAATCCGAGCAGTACTTC.

This rearrangement joins TRBV18 to TRBJ2-2; 12 bases line up with TRBD1. CDR1 and CDR2 from the germline V gene are KGHSH and LQKENI. The CDR3 is made up of 15 amino acids. J gave up 7 bases and V 3 bases, and 3 bases lay outside the gene matches. CDR3 loop: CASSPGTGGHGELFF. The CDR3 region has the DNA TGTGCCAGCTCACCCGGGACAGGGGGCCACGGGGAGCTGTTTTTT.

J is TRBJ1-1 and V is TRBV28; D possibly corresponds to TRBD1 (5 bases). The CDR3 has 13 residues. Trimming removed 3 bases from V and 1 base from J, with 6 bases in between. Germline V gene data show CDR1 as MDHEN and CDR2 as SYDVKM. The CDR3 DNA follows: TGTGCCAGCAGTTTGGGGGAGAACACTGAAGCTTTCTTT. It translates to CASSLGENTEAFF.

V usage is TRBV9 and J usage is TRBJ2-3; 10 bases match TRBD2. The ends lost 1 base at V and 4 bases at J; junction bases unmatched: 3. This CDR3 is 15 amino acids long. CDR1 and CDR2 (germline): SGDLS, YYNGEE. The CDR3 DNA is TGTGCCAGCAGCGTACTAGCGGGAGTCTCAGATACGCAGTATTTT. Its protein is CASSVLAGVSDTQYF.

V gene TRBV27 combines with J gene TRBJ2-5, with TRBD2 as a possible D gene (5 bases). This CDR3 has 15 residues. V lost 5 bases and J lost 4, with 17 bases in between. The germline V gene has CDR1 MNHEY and CDR2 SMNVEV (reference sequence). The CDR3 bases are TGTGCCAGCAGTCCCGCTTTTGAGGGTCTAGAGACCCAGTACTTC. It translates to CASSPAFEGLETQYF.

The chain joins TRBV6-5 to TRBJ2-7; TRBD2 matches at 7 bases. V dropped 6 bases and J dropped 2; count of bases not matched to a gene: 7. This CDR3 contains 14 residues. CDR1 and CDR2 from the germline V gene are MNHEY and SVGAGI. The chain's CDR3 is CASSSGTDPYEQYF. The CDR3 DNA follows: TGTGCCAGCAGCAGCGGGACCGATCCCTACGAGCAGTACTTC.

Note on this clone: Other nucleotide sequences in the sample specify the same CDR3. This rearrangement joins TRBV5-6 to TRBJ2-6; D might be TRBD1 or TRBD2, each matching 5 bases. Germline CDR1 and CDR2: SGHDT and YYEEEE. V lost 4 bases and J 1 base, leaving 9 bases between the germline ends. The CDR3 totals 15 residues. The CDR3 DNA sequence: TGTGCCAGCAGCAGAGAGGGGTCTGGGGCCAACGTCCTGACTTTC. It codes for CASSREGSGANVLTF. The full variable domain, in which reference TRBV5-6 and TRBJ2-6 provide the parts outside the CDR3, is DAGVTQSPTHLIKTRGQQVTLRCSPKSGHDTVSWYQQALGQGPQFIFQYYEEEERQRGNFPDRFSGHQFPNYSSELNVNALLLGDSALYLCASSREGSGANVLTFGAGSRLTVL.

The J gene is TRBJ1-2, the V gene TRBV6-6; possibly TRBD1 for D (5 bases). Looked up from germline, CDR1 is MNHNY and CDR2 is SVGAGI (reference sequence). Trimming stripped 7 bases from V and 8 bases from J, with 14 bases between. CDR3 size: 12 residues. The CDR3 DNA follows: TGTGCCAGCAATGACCCCGGGGCGGGCTACACCTTC. Protein sequence: CASNDPGAGYTF.

The chain has TRBV7-3 and TRBJ2-1; no definite D call. V lost 1 base, J lost 2 bases, and 12 bases lay in between. CDR1 is SGHTA and CDR2 is FQGTGA in the germline V gene. The CDR3 consists of 16 residues. The CDR3 loop is CASSLNLHSPYNEQFF. The CDR3 nucleotides are TGTGCCAGCAGCTTAAACCTGCATTCCCCCTACAATGAGCAGTTCTTC.

The rearrangement links TRBV7-8 to TRBJ2-1; no firm D call. With 3 bases removed from V and 8 bases from J, the gap between germline ends came to 8 bases. Per germline, CDR1 SGHVS and CDR2 FQNEAQ. This CDR3 spans 12 amino acids. The CDR3 nucleotides read TGTGCCAGCAGCTTCACGGGTTATGAGCAGTTCTTC. Amino acid sequence: CASSFTGYEQFF.

The chain combines TRBV18 with TRBJ2-3; D uncertain. The V end lost 3 bases, the J end lost 3 bases, and 13 bases lay between the germline ends. CDR3 size: 15 residues. Per the germline V gene, CDR1 is KGHSH and CDR2 is LQKENI. CDR3 amino acids: CASSPTTTGTDTQYF. In DNA, the CDR3 is TGTGCCAGCTCACCCACCACTACTGGAACAGATACGCAGTATTTT.

The chain combines TRBV6-5 with TRBJ2-7, with D possibly TRBD1 on 6 matching bases. The germline gives CDR1 MNHEY, CDR2 SVGAGI. Between the trimmed V and J ends, which lost 2 bases and 2 bases, there was a span of 10 bases. The length of the CDR3 is 14 residues. Written as DNA, the CDR3 is TGTGCCAGCAGTTACGCAGGGGTCCCCTACGAGCAGTACTTC. It yields the protein CASSYAGVPYEQYF.

The chain couples TRBV19 to TRBJ2-3; 10 nucleotides line up with TRBD2. Germline V gene data show CDR1 as LNHDA and CDR2 as SQIVND (reference sequence). This CDR3 is 15 amino acids long. The V segment lost 4 bases and the J segment 0 bases; nucleotides outside the gene matches: 1. DNA of the CDR3: TGTGCCAGTAGTACGACTAGCGGGAGCACAGATACGCAGTATTTT. This sequence encodes CASSTTSGSTDTQYF.

The chain recombines TRBV14 with TRBJ1-6; D not certain. Germline assignment: CDR1 SGHDN and CDR2 FVKESK. V was pared by 5 bases and J by 0 bases, with 2 bases between. CDR3 size: 13 residues. The CDR3 region has the DNA TGTGCCAGCAGCAGCTCCTATAATTCACCCCTCCACTTT. Translated: CASSSSYNSPLHF.

This chain connects TRBV2 to TRBJ2-3; D unresolved. CDR3 length equals 15 residues. Germline loops: CDR1 SNHLY, CDR2 FYNNEI. With 2 bases removed from V and 2 bases from J, the gap between germline ends came to 11 bases. The CDR3 reads CASSEQRDITDTQYF. CDR3 coding DNA: TGTGCCAGCAGTGAACAGAGAGACATCACAGATACGCAGTATTTT.

This clone was recorded a few times. The chain employs TRBV5-1 and TRBJ1-1, with 7 positions matching TRBD1. CDR3 length: 14 amino acids. The trim removed 3 bases at V and 0 bases at J, leaving 2 bases unmatched. Looked up from germline, CDR1 is SGHRS and CDR2 is YFSETQ. DNA for the CDR3: TGCGCCAGCAGCTGGGACAGAATGAACACTGAAGCTTTCTTT. Translating it yields CASSWDRMNTEAFF. The full variable domain, its missing parts supplied by reference TRBV5-1 and TRBJ1-1, is KAGVTQTPRYLIKTRGQQVTLSCSPISGHRSVSWYQQTPGQGLQFLFEYFSETQRNKGNFPGRFSGRQFSNSRSEMNVSTLELGDSALYLCASSWDRMNTEAFFGQGTRLTVV.

The chain links TRBV18 to TRBJ2-5; D perhaps matches TRBD2 (5 bases). The CDR3 is made up of 12 amino acids. V lost 3 bases and J lost 4, with 6 bases in between. Germline CDR1 and CDR2: KGHSH and LQKENI. CDR3 bases: TGTGCCAGCTCACCCGAGGGAGAGACCCAGTACTTC. It translates to CASSPEGETQYF.

The V gene is TRBV15, the J gene TRBJ2-3, with D possibly TRBD1 on 5 matching bases. V was trimmed by 5 bases and J by 6 bases, leaving 9 bases between them. CDR1 and CDR2 (germline): LNHNV, YYDKDF (reference sequence). The CDR3 covers 12 residues. As DNA, the CDR3 is TGTGCCACCAGCGGAAACAGGGATACGCAGTATTTT. This translates into CATSGNRDTQYF.

The gene calls are TRBV6-6 and TRBJ1-2; perhaps TRBD1 as D (5 bases). Germline V gene lookup returns CDR1 MNHNY and CDR2 SVGAGI (reference sequence). Between the trimmed V and J ends, which lost 4 bases and 5 bases, there was a span of 14 bases. There are 14 residues in the CDR3. DNA of the CDR3: TGTGCCAGCAGTTCCGGAGGGACGATATATGGCTACACCTTC. Its translation: CASSSGGTIYGYTF.

Here the CDR3 DNA reads TGTGCCAGCAGGCAGGGGACAGCTTTCGTGGGGACCCAGTACTTC. Translated, it gives CASRQGTAFVGTQYF. The chain has TRBV7-8 and TRBJ2-5, with TRBD1 identical over 7 bases. Germline V lookup: CDR1 SGHVS, CDR2 FQNEAQ. This CDR3 is 15 amino acids long. V lost 6 bases, J lost 7 bases, and 14 bases stayed unmatched.

V usage is TRBV30 and J usage is TRBJ2-2; D is possibly TRBD1 (6 bases). The CDR3 runs to 16 residues. Germline V gives CDR1 GTSNPN, CDR2 SVGIG (reference sequence). Trimming removed 0 bases from V and 4 bases from J, with 15 bases in between. The CDR3 bases are TGTGCCTGGAGTGTAAGTCCGGGACACTTCACCGGGGAGCTGTTTTTT. Protein product: CAWSVSPGHFTGELFF.

The chain combines TRBV18 with TRBJ2-3; the D is unclear. This CDR3 region has 12 residues. V was trimmed by 3 bases and J by 5 bases, leaving 6 bases between them. Germline V gives CDR1 KGHSH, CDR2 LQKENI. CDR3 nucleotide sequence: TGTGCCAGCTCACCCGACGAAGATACGCAGTATTTT. Protein product: CASSPDEDTQYF.

The chain uses TRBV5-1 and TRBJ2-7, with 8 bases fitting TRBD1. J was trimmed by 6 bases and V by 0 bases; bases with no gene match: 11. The germline V gene encodes CDR1 SGHRS and CDR2 YFSETQ. The CDR3 sequence is 16 residues long. The CDR3 is CASSLEPPDRAGEQYF. The DNA of the CDR3 is TGCGCCAGCAGCTTGGAGCCCCCGGACAGGGCAGGCGAGCAGTACTTC.

This clone was detected only once. The chain links TRBV29-1 to TRBJ2-3, with TRBD2 matching 14 bases. Trimming took 8 bases from V and 6 from J; bases not matched to a gene: 10. Germline V gene data show CDR1 as SQVTM and CDR2 as ANQGSEA. This CDR3 is built from 15 residues. DNA of the CDR3: TGCAGCTCCGAGGGGGGACTAGCGGGAGTGGATACGCAGTATTTT. Its translation: CSSEGGLAGVDTQYF.

The chain employs TRBV13 and TRBJ1-3; D is unresolved. CDR3 size: 14 residues. CDR1 is PRHDT and CDR2 is FYEKMQ in the germline V gene (reference sequence). The V end was cut by 4 bases, the J end by 0 bases, with 7 bases between. The CDR3: CASSSRSSGNTIYF. CDR3 DNA: TGTGCCAGCAGCTCCCGTAGCTCTGGAAACACCATATATTTT.